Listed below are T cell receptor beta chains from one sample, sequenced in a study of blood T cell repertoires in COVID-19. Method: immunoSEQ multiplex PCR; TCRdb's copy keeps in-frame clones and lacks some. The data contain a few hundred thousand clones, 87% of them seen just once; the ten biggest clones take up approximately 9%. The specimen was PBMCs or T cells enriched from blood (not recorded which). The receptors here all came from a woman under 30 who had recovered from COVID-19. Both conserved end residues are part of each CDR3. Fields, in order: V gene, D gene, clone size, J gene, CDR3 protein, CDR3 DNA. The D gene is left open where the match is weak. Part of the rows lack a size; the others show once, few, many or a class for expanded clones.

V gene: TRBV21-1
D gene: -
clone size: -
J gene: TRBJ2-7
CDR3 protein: CACLAAEQYF
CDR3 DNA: TGTGCCTGTTTAGCGGCCGAGCAGTACTTC

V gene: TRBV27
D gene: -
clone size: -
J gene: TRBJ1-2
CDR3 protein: CASSFVGDHYGYTF
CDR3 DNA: TGTGCCAGCAGTTTTGTAGGGGATCACTATGGCTACACCTTC

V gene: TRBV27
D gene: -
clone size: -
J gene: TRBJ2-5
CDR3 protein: CASSSPGETQYF
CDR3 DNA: TGTGCCAGCAGTTCGCCCGGGGAGACCCAGTACTTC

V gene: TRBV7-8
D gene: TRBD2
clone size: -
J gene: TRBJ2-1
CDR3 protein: CASRPAPGLAGGHLRGEQFF
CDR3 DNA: TGTGCCAGCAGGCCGGCTCCGGGACTAGCGGGGGGCCACCTACGGGGTGAGCAGTTCTTC

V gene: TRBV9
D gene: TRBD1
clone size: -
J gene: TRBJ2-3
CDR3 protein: CASSVTGTTTDTQYF
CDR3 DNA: TGTGCCAGCAGCGTGACAGGGACGACCACAGATACGCAGTATTTT

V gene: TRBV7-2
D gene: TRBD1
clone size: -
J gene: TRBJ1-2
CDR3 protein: CASTQSGQGADGYTF
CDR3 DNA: TGTGCCAGCACCCAATCAGGACAGGGGGCTGATGGCTACACCTTC

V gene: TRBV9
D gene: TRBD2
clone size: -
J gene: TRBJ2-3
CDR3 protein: CASSATPGRGAPPDTQYF
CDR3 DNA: TGTGCCAGCAGCGCAACCCCAGGGCGGGGGGCCCCCCCAGATACGCAGTATTTT

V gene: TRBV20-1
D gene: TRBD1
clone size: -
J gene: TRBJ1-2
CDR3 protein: CSASQGDYGYTF
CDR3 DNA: TGCAGTGCTAGTCAGGGGGACTATGGCTACACCTTC

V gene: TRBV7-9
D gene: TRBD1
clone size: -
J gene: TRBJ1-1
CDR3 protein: CASSLTGGNTEAFF
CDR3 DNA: TGTGCCAGCAGCTTAACAGGGGGCAACACTGAAGCTTTCTTT

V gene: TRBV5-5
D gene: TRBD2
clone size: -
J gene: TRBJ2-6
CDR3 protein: CASSRRTSGGLSSGANVLTF
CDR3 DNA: TGTGCCAGCAGCCGAAGGACTAGCGGGGGGCTAAGCTCTGGGGCCAACGTCCTGACTTTC

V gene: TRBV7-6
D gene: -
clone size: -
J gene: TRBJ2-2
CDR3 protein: CASSLSTGPPNTGELFF
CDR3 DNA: TGTGCCAGCAGCTTATCCACAGGACCCCCTAACACCGGGGAGCTGTTTTTT

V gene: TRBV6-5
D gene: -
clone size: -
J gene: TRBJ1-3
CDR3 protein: CASSRGENRGNTIYF
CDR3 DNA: TGTGCCAGCAGTCGCGGGGAAAATAGGGGAAACACCATATATTTT

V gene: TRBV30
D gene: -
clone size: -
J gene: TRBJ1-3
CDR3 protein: CAWVPGNFNSGNTIYF
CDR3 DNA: TGTGCCTGGGTGCCGGGAAACTTTAACTCTGGAAACACCATATATTTT

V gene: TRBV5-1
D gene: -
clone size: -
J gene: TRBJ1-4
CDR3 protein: CASSAGTSATNEKLFF
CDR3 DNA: TGCGCCAGCAGCGCTGGGACATCTGCAACTAATGAAAAACTGTTTTTT

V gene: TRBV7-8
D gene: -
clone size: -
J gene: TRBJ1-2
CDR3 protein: CASSLGRTSAYGYTF
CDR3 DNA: TGTGCCAGCAGCTTAGGCCGAACTTCCGCCTATGGCTACACCTTC

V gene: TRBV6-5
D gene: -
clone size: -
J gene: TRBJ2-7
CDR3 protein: CASSYSLETYEQYF
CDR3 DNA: TGTGCCAGCAGTTACTCCCTAGAAACCTACGAGCAGTACTTC

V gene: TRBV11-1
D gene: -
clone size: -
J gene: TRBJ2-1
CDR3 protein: CASSLAGDHNEQFF
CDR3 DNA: TGTGCCAGCAGCTTAGCGGGAGATCACAATGAGCAGTTCTTC

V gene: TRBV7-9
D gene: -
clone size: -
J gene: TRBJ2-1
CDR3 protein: CASSIQGGRQFF
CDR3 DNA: TGTGCCAGCAGCATACAGGGGGGGAGGCAGTTCTTC

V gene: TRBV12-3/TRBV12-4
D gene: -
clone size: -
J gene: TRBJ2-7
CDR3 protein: CASSFSHEQYF
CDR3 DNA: TGTGCCAGCAGTTTTTCTCACGAGCAGTACTTC

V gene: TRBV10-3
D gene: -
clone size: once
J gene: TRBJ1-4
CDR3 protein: CATRTDPGEKLFF
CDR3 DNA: TGTGCCACCCGTACTGACCCGGGTGAAAAACTGTTTTTT

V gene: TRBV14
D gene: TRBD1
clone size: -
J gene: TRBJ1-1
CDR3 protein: CASSRTGTANTEAFF
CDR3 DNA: TGTGCCAGCAGCCGTACCGGGACAGCTAACACTGAAGCTTTCTTT

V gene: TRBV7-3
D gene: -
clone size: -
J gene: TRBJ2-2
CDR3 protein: CASSLFPHQNTGELFF
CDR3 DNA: TGTGCCAGCAGCTTATTCCCACACCAAAACACCGGGGAGCTGTTTTTT

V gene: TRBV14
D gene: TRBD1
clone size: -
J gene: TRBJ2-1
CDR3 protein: CASSPGGQFF
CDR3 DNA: TGTGCCAGCAGCCCAGGGGGGCAGTTCTTC

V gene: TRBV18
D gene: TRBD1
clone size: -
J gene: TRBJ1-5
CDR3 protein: CASSEGQGDLSPQHF
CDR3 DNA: TGTGCCAGCTCGGAGGGACAGGGAGATTTATCGCCCCAGCATTTT

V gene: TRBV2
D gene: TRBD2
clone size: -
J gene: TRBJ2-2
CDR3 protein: CASRTLSGRRWTGELFF
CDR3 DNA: TGTGCCAGCAGAACTCTTAGCGGGAGGAGGTGGACCGGGGAGCTGTTTTTT

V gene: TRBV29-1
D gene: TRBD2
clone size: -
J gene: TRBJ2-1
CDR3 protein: CSVATSDRNEQFF
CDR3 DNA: TGCAGCGTTGCGACTAGCGATAGGAATGAGCAGTTCTTC

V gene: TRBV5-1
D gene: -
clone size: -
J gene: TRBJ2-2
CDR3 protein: CASSLAAEPSGELFF
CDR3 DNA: TGCGCCAGCAGCTTGGCCGCTGAGCCTAGCGGGGAGCTGTTTTTT

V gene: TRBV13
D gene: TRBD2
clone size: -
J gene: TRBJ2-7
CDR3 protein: CASSLIAGGPYEQYF
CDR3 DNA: TGTGCCAGCAGCTTAATTGCGGGAGGGCCCTACGAGCAGTACTTC

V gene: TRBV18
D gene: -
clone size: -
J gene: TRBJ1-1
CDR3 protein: CASSPTSGMRTEAFF
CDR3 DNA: TGTGCCAGCTCACCAACGTCCGGGATGAGGACTGAAGCTTTCTTT

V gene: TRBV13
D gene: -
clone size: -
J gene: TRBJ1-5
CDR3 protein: CASSWAWGEGNQPQHF
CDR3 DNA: TGTGCCAGCAGCTGGGCCTGGGGAGAGGGCAATCAGCCCCAGCATTTT

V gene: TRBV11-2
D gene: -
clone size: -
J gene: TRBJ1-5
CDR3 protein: CASSESGDGWNQPQHF
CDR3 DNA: TGTGCCAGCAGCGAAAGCGGGGACGGATGGAATCAGCCCCAGCATTTT

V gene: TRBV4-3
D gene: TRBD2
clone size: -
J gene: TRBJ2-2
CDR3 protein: CASSWTSGSAGELFF
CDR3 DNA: TGCGCCAGCAGCTGGACTAGCGGGAGCGCCGGGGAGCTGTTTTTT

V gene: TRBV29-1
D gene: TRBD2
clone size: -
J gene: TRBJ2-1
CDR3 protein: CSVGREGNEQFF
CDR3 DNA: TGCAGCGTCGGACGGGAGGGCAATGAGCAGTTCTTC

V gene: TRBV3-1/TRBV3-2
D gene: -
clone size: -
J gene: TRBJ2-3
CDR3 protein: CASSQGGAFTDTQYF
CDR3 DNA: TGTGCCAGCAGCCAGGGGGGGGCGTTCACAGATACGCAGTATTTT

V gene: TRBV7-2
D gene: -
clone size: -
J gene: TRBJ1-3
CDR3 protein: CASSLASPGGNTIYF
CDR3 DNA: TGTGCCAGCAGCCTTGCATCCCCGGGAGGAAACACCATATATTTT

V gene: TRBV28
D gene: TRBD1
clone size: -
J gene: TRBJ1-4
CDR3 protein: CASSQTGVGEKLFF
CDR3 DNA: TGTGCCAGCAGCCAGACAGGGGTGGGGGAAAAACTGTTTTTT

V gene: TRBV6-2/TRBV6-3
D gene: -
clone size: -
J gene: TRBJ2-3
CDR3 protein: CASSFFIADTQYF
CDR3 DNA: TGTGCCAGCAGTTTTTTTATCGCAGATACGCAGTATTTT

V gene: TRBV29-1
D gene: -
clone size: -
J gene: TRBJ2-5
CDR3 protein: CSVGKGLLETQYF
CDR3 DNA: TGCAGCGTTGGTAAGGGACTGCTAGAGACCCAGTACTTC

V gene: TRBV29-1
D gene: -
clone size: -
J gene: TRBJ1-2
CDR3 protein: CSVEVDGRVGSVGYTF
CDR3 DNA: TGCAGCGTTGAAGTTGATGGGAGGGTTGGGTCAGTAGGCTACACCTTC

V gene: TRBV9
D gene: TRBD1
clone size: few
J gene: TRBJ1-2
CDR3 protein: CASSVGTGQGEDTF
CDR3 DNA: TGTGCCAGCAGCGTAGGTACCGGACAGGGGGAGGACACCTTC